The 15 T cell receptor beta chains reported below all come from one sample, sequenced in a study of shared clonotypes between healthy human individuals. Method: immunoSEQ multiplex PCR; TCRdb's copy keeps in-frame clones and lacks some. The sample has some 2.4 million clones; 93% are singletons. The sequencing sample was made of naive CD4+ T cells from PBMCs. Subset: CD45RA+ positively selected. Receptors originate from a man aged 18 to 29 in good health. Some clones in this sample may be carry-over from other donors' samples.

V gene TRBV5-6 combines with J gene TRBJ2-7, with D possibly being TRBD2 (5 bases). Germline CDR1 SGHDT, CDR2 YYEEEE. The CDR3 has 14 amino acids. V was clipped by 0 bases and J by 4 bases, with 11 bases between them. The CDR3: CASSLVGLGYEQYF. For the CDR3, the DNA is TGTGCCAGCAGCTTGGTAGGACTGGGATACGAGCAGTACTTC.

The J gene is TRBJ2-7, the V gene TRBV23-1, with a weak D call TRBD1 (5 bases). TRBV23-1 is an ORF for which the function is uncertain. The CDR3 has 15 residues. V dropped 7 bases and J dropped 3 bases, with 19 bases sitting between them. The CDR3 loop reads CASTIYQGRGYEQYF. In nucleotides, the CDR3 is TGCGCCAGCACTATCTACCAGGGAAGGGGCTACGAGCAGTACTTC.

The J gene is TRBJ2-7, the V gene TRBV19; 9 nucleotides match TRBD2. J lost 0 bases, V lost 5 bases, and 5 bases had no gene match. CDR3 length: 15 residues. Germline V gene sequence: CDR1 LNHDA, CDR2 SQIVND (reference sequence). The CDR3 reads CASSPSGKSSYEQYF. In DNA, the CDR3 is TGTGCCAGTAGTCCTAGCGGGAAAAGCTCCTACGAGCAGTACTTC.

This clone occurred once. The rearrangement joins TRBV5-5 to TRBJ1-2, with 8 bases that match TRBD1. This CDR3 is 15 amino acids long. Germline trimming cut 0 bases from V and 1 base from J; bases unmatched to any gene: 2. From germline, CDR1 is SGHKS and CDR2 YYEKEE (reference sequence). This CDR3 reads CASSLGTGINYGYTF. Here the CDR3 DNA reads TGTGCCAGCAGCTTGGGGACAGGGATTAACTATGGCTACACCTTC.

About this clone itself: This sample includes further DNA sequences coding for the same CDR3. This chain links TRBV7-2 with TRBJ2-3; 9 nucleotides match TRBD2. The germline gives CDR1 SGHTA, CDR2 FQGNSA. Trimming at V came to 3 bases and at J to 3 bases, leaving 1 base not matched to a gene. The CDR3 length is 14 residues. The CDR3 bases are TGTGCCAGCAGCTTTAGCGGGAGTACAGATACGCAGTATTTT. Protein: CASSFSGSTDTQYF.

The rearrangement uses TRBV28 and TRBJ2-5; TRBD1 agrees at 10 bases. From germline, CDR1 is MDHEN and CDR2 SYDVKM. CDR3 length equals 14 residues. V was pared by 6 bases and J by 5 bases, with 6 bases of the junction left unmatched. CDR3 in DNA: TGTGCCAGCAGAGGGACAGGGGACAGGGAGACCCAGTACTTC. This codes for CASRGTGDRETQYF.

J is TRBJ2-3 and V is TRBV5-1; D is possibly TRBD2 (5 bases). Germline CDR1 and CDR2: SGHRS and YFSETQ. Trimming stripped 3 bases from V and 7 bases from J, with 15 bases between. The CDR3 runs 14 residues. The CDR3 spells CASSSGMTGYTQYF. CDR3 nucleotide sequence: TGCGCCAGCAGCTCGGGGATGACGGGTTATACGCAGTATTTT.

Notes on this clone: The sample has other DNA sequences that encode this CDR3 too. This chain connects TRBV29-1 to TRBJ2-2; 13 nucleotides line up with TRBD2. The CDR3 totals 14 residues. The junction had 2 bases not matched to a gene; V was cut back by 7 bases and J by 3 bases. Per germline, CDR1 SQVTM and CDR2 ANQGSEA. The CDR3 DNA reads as TGCAGCGGGGGGACTAGCGGGGACACCGGGGAGCTGTTTTTT. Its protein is CSGGTSGDTGELFF.

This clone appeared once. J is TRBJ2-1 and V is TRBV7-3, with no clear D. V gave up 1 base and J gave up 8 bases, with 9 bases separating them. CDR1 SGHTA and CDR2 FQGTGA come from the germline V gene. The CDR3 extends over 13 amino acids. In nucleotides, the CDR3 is TGTGCCAGCAGCTTAAATAGGGTAGATGAGCAGTTCTTC. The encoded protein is CASSLNRVDEQFF.

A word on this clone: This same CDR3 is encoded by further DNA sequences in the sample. The CDR3 DNA follows: TGTGCCAGCTCACCAGGCGGGGGTGAGACCCAGTACTTC. It codes for CASSPGGGETQYF. V is TRBV18 and J is TRBJ2-5; 7 nucleotides agree with TRBD2. Looked up from germline, CDR1 is KGHSH and CDR2 is LQKENI. Germline trimming cut 2 bases from V and 5 bases from J; bases unmatched to any gene: 2. The CDR3 totals 13 residues.

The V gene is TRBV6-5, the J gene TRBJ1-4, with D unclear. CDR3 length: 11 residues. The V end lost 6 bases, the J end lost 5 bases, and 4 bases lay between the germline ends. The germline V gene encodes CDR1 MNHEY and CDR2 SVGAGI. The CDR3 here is CASRGNEKLFF. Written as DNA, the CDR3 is TGTGCCAGCAGGGGGAATGAAAAACTGTTTTTT.

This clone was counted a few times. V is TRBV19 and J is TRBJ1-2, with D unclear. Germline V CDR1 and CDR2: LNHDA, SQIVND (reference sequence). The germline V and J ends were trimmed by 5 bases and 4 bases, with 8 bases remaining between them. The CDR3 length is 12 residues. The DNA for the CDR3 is TGTGCCAGTAGTCCAATGGCCTATGGCTACACCTTC. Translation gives CASSPMAYGYTF.

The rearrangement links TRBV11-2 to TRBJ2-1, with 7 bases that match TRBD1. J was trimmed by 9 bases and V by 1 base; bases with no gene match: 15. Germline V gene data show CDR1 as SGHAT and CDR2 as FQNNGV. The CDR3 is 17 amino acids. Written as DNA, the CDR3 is TGTGCCAGCAGCTTAGCGCTCTATCAGGGGGTTGGGGGTGAGCAGTTCTTC. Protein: CASSLALYQGVGGEQFF.

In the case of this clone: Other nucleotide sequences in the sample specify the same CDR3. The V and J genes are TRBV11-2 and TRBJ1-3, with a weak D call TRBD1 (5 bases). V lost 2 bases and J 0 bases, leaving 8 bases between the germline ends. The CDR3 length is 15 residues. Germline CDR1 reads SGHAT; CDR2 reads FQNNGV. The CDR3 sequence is CASSLQGLSGNTIYF. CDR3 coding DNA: TGTGCCAGCAGCTTACAGGGTCTCTCTGGAAACACCATATATTTT.

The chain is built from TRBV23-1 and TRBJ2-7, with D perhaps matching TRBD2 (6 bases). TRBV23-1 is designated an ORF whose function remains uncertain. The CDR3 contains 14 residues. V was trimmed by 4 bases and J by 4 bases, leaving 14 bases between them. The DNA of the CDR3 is TGCGCCAGCAGTCGAGGCGGGACCGTTTACGAGCAGTACTTC. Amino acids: CASSRGGTVYEQYF.